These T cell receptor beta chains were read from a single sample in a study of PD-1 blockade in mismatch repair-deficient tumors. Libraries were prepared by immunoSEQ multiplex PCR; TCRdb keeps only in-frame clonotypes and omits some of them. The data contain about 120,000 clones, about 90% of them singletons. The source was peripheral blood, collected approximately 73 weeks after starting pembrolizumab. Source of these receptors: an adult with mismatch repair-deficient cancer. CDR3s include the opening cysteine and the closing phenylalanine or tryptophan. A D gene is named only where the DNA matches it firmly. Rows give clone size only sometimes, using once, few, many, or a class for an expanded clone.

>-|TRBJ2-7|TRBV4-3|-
TGCGCCAGCAGCCAAGATACCGGGGTCGAGCAGTACTTC
CASSQDTGVEQYF
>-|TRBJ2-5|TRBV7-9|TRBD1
TGTGCCAGCAGCCTGTCTCGGACAGGGGCACAAGAGACCCAGTACTTC
CASSLSRTGAQETQYF
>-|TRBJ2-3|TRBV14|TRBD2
TGTGCCAGCAGCCAAGTTCCGTTTGCGGGAGGACCCACAGATACGCAGTATTTT
CASSQVPFAGGPTDTQYF
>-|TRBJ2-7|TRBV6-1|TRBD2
TGTGCCAGCAGGGAAATACTAGCGGGGGCCTACGAGCAGTACTTC
CASREILAGAYEQYF
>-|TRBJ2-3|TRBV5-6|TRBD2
TGTGCCAGCAGCTCGATGACTAGCGGGAACACAGATACGCAGTATTTT
CASSSMTSGNTDTQYF
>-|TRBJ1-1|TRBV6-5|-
TGTGCCAGCAGTTGGGGGGACACTGAAGCTTTCTTT
CASSWGDTEAFF
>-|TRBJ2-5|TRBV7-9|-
TGTGCCAGCAGTCCCAGCGGCAGCTACCAAGAGACCCAGTACTTC
CASSPSGSYQETQYF
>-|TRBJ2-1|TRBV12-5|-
TGTGCTAGTGGTTTGCCGGGCAATGAGCAGTTCTTC
CASGLPGNEQFF
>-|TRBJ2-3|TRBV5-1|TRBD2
TGCGCCAGCAGCTTGGGGCTAGCGGGAGGAGTTTTTAGCACAGATACGCAGTATTTT
CASSLGLAGGVFSTDTQYF
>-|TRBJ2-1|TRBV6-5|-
TGTGCCAGCAGTACCCTCTGGGGATACAATGAGCAGTTCTTC
CASSTLWGYNEQFF
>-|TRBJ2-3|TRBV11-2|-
TGTGCCAGCAGCTTAGTCTTTGGGGGAGATACGCAGTATTTT
CASSLVFGGDTQYF
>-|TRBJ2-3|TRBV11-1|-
TGTGCCAGCAGCTTAAGAAGGGGCCCCACAGATACGCAGTATTTT
CASSLRRGPTDTQYF
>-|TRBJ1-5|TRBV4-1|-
TGCGCCAGCAGCCAAGCGCCGGGGGAGTTCAATCAGCCCCAGCATTTT
CASSQAPGEFNQPQHF
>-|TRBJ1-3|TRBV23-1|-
TGCGCCAGCAGTCAGAGAACCGCGGAGGATCCCGGGGAAGGTGGAAACACCATATATTTT
CASSQRTAEDPGEGGNTIYF
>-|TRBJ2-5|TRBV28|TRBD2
TGTGCCAGCAGTTTATGGCCTCGGACTAGCGGTTTAGAGACCCAGTACTTC
CASSLWPRTSGLETQYF
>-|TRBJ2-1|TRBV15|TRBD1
TGTGCCACCAGCAGAGGGACAGGGCACAATGAGCAGTTCTTC
CATSRGTGHNEQFF
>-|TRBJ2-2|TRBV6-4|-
TGTGCCAGCAGTGCGACAGCGAACACCGGGGAGCTGTTTTTT
CASSATANTGELFF
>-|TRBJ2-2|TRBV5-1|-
TGCGCCAGCAGCCGGCTGGTGGCGAACACCGGGGAGCTGTTTTTT
CASSRLVANTGELFF
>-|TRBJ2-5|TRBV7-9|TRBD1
TGTGCCAGCAGGGACAGGGACCAAGAGACCCAGTACTTC
CASRDRDQETQYF
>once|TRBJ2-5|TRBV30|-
TGTGCCTGGAGTCCTGGATTGGTCCCATTTTTAGAGGAGACCCAGTACTTC
CAWSPGLVPFLEETQYF
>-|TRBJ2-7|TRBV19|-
TGTGCCAGTAGCGACAGGAGCTACGAGCAGTACTTC
CASSDRSYEQYF
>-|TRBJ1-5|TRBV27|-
TGTGCCAGCAGTCCACTGGCAGGGGGCAATCAGCCCCAGCATTTT
CASSPLAGGNQPQHF
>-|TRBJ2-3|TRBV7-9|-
TGTGCCAGCAGCTTACTGGGGAGAGATACGCAGTATTTT
CASSLLGRDTQYF
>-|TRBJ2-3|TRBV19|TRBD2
TGTGCCAGTAGTATGTCTGCGGGAGTTATCACAGATACGCAGTATTTT
CASSMSAGVITDTQYF
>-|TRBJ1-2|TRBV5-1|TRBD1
TGCGCCAGCAGCTTGGCGAGGACAGGGACTGGCTATGGCTGCACCTTC
CASSLARTGTGYGCTF
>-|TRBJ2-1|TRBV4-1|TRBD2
TGCGCCAGCAGCCAAGAATGGACTAGCCGAACCTACAATGAGCAGTTCTTC
CASSQEWTSRTYNEQFF
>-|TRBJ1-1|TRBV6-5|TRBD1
TGTGCCAGCAGTTTAAACGGACAGGGCCTGAACACTGAAGCTTTCTTT
CASSLNGQGLNTEAFF
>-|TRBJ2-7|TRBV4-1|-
TGCGCCAGCAGCCAAGTTCCAGGGTACGAGCAGTACTTC
CASSQVPGYEQYF
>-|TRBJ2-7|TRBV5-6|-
TGTGCCAGCAGCCGTATGAACCGACTGACAGGTTACTCCTACGAGCAGTACTTC
CASSRMNRLTGYSYEQYF
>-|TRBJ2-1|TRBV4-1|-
TGCGCCAGCAGCCAAGATCGAGCGCAAGGTAATGAGCAGTTCTTC
CASSQDRAQGNEQFF
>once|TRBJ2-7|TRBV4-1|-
TGCGCCAGCAGCCAAGGGGGGGAGACCTCCTACGAGCAGTACTTC
CASSQGGETSYEQYF
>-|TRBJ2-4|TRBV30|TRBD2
TGTGCCTGGAGACGGACAGGGGGTTTACTAGCGGGAGGGCCCTTAGCCAAAAACATTCAGTACTTC
CAWRRTGGLLAGGPLAKNIQYF
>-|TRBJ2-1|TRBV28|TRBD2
TGTGCCAGCAGTTTGGGCTATGGGACTAGCATTGAGCAGTTCTTC
CASSLGYGTSIEQFF
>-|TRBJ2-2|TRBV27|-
TGTGCCAGCAGTTTCGGCCCTAACACCGGGGAGCTGTTTTTT
CASSFGPNTGELFF
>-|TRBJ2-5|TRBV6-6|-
TGTGCCAGCAGTTCAACTATCGGGCAGACCCAGTACTTC
CASSSTIGQTQYF
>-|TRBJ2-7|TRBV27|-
TGTGCCAGCAGTCCCAACAGTGACCTTAGCGAAACCTCCTACGAGCAGTACTTC
CASSPNSDLSETSYEQYF
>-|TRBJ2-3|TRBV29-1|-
TGCAGCGTTGAAGAACGCAGGGGTGGGGCAGATACGCAGTATTTT
CSVEERRGGADTQYF
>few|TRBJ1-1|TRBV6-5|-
TGTGCCAGCAGTTGGTCACAGGGCACCATGAACACTGAAGCTTTCTTT
CASSWSQGTMNTEAFF
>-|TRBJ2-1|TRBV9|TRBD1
TGTGCCAGCAGCGTAGTCGACAGGGGCCATGAGCAGTTCTTC
CASSVVDRGHEQFF
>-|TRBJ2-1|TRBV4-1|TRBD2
TGCGCCAGCAGCCAAAGACTAGCGGGGGACAATGAGCAGTTCTTC
CASSQRLAGDNEQFF
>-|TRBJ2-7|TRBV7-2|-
TGTGCCAGCAGCCCGACCGGGACATTTACGTCCTACGAGCAGTACTTC
CASSPTGTFTSYEQYF
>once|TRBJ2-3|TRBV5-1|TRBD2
TGCGCCAGCAGCTTAGGCGGGGGGGACACAGATACGCAGTATTTT
CASSLGGGDTDTQYF
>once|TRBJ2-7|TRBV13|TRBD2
TGTGCCAGCAGCTTAGCTCGGACTAGCCCCCACGAGCAGTACTTC
CASSLARTSPHEQYF
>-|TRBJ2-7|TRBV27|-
TGTGCCAGCAGCCTCAGGGGGGGCGCCTACGAGCAGTACTTC
CASSLRGGAYEQYF
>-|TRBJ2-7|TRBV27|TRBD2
TGTGCCAGCAGTTTGTTAGGGACTAGCGGGTACGAGCAGTACTTC
CASSLLGTSGYEQYF
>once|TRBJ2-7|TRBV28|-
TGTGCCAGCAGTTTGCTGAGACAAGACTACGAGCAGTACTTC
CASSLLRQDYEQYF
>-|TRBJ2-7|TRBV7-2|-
TGTGCCAGCAGCTTAGAGAGGGCGGGGAACGAGCAGTACTTC
CASSLERAGNEQYF
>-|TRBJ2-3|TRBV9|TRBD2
TGTGCCAGCAGCGTAGATGTTAGCGGGATGAGAGATACGCAGTATTTT
CASSVDVSGMRDTQYF
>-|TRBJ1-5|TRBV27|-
TGTGCCAGCAGTTTAAAGGGGGTGGGCAATCAGCCCCAGCATTTT
CASSLKGVGNQPQHF
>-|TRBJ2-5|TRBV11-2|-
TGTGCCAGCAGCTTAGAGGGGCAGCTGTTACTAGTGGGGACCCAGTACTTC
CASSLEGQLLLVGTQYF
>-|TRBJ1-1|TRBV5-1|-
TGCGCCAGCAGCTTGGAGATGAACACTGAAGCTTTCTTT
CASSLEMNTEAFF
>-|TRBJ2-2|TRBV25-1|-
TGTGCCAGCATCAGTCAGGGGTACACCGGGGAGCTGTTTTTT
CASISQGYTGELFF
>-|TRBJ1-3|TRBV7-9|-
TGTGCCAGCAGCTGGGGTACCTCTGGAAACACCATATATTTT
CASSWGTSGNTIYF
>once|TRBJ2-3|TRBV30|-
TGTGCCTGGAGTGTAAGGGGGAGGGGGTACGCAGATACGCAGTATTTT
CAWSVRGRGYADTQYF
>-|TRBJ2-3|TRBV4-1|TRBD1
TGCGCCAGCAGCCAAGTGGGACAGCAGGATACGCAGTATTTT
CASSQVGQQDTQYF
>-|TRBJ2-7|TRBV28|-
TGTGCCAGCAGCACCCTCTCCTACGAGCAGTACTTC
CASSTLSYEQYF
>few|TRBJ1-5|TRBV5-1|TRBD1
TGCGCCAGCAGCTTGTGGGGACCGGGACAGGGCAATCAGCCCCAGCATTTT
CASSLWGPGQGNQPQHF
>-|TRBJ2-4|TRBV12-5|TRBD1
TGTGCTAGTGGTTTGGTTCCATGGGGCCGACAGGGGAAAAACATTCAGTACTTC
CASGLVPWGRQGKNIQYF
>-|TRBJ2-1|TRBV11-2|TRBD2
TGTGCCAGCAGCATAATAGCGGGAGGGCCTCGCAATGAGCAGTTCTTC
CASSIIAGGPRNEQFF
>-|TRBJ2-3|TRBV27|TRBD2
TGTGCCAGCAGTCCTCTCCCGACTAGCTTCGGGACAGATACGCAGTATTTT
CASSPLPTSFGTDTQYF